This T cell receptor beta chain was retrieved from a study of T cells in Graves' hyperthyroidism and ophthalmopathy. General study points: The model foresaw ophthalmopathy a median around 6 months prior to onset. In the analysis, a 13 V-J model separated ophthalmopathy from stable hyperthyroidism.

Template material for amplifying TCR beta CDR3 regions consisted of RNA transcripts. Researchers ran a first-round RT-PCR on the TCR CDR3 using the HTBI primer set. In TCRdb, the multiplex PCR reads were re-called with MiXCR into one record per CDR3 protein. This sample has more than 550,000 distinct CDR3 sequences; just under 45% occur once, and the top ten carry less than 8.5%. On this clonotype itself: What it binds is unknown.

J was trimmed by 4 bases and V by 6 bases; bases with no gene match: 11. The CDR3 is made up of 15 amino acids. Germline V CDR1 and CDR2: MNHEY, SMNVEV (reference sequence). Exclusion of a patient resulted from uncontrolled infection, other autoimmune disease, pregnancy or lactation. What was sequenced was peripheral blood or thyroid tissue (not recorded which). V is TRBV27 and J is TRBJ1-2; the match to TRBD1 covers 7 bases. The TCR was taken from an adult man with Graves' disease, either hyperthyroidism or ophthalmopathy (not recorded which). The CDR3 DNA reads TGTGCCAGCAGGAAACAGGGGCTGGTTCCCTATGGCTACACCTTC. Translated: CASRKQGLVPYGYTF.